The subject of this entry is one T cell receptor beta chain. Its antigen is not known. This entry comes from a study of CD8+ T cells in alopecia areata. Study-wide points: Higher clonality and more expanded CD8+ clones appeared in lesional than normal scalp. Tofacitinib significantly decreased scalp clonality and expanded CD8+ clones among top 100. Many expanded lesional clones persisted during tofacitinib (in both scalp and blood).

With 3 bases removed from V and 9 bases from J, the gap between germline ends came to 13 bases. CDR1 is KGHSH and CDR2 is LQKENI in the germline V gene. This CDR3 spans 13 amino acids. Treatment here: oral pan-JAK inhibitor, 5-10 mg twice daily. In each case, RNA was isolated and then reverse transcribed into cDNA as the sequencing template. Assay: immunoSEQ multiplex PCR; the TCRdb copy retains only in-frame clones and omits some. The sample comprises 150,000 to 200,000 clones, around 64% of which are singletons, and under 1.5% rests with the top ten. The clonotype originates from a human donor with alopecia areata. The source was CD4+ T cells sorted from blood, collected at roughly week 49, from a patient treated with tofacitinib. The rearrangement links TRBV18 to TRBJ2-3; the D gene is possibly TRBD1 (6 bases). For the CDR3, the DNA is TGTGCCAGCTCACCGGGACAAGAGGCGACGCAGTATTTT. This codes for CASSPGQEATQYF.